This T cell receptor beta chain emerged from a study of OX40 agonist ivuxolimab in advanced cancers. Study background: Given to patients was ivuxolimab, an agonistic anti-OX40 (CD134) antibody. Administration of intravenous ivuxolimab to patients occurred every 2 weeks at 0.01 to 10 mg/kg.

Points on this clone: Antigen specificity is unknown.

Study-level points and caveats: Some patients who did not respond also had low normalized T-cell clonal expansion. Partial responders dosed at 0.1-3.0 mg/kg displayed clonal expansion ranking among the lowest.

The protocol was immunoSEQ multiplex PCR, while the TCRdb copy is restricted to in-frame clones and leaves out a portion. The sample lists 30,000 to 40,000 clones, 92% seen once, with around 20% in the top ten. This CDR3 spans 12 amino acids. V was pared by 3 bases and J by 7 bases, with 10 bases between. Germline V gene data show CDR1 as SGDLS and CDR2 as YYNGEE. The V and J genes are TRBV9 and TRBJ1-1; a possible D gene is TRBD1 (6 bases). This material consisted of CD4+ or CD8+ T cells sorted from blood, taken in a trial of the OX40 agonist ivuxolimab. This sequence was found in an adult with an advanced solid tumor such as melanoma, head and neck, liver or kidney cancer. CDR3 in amino acids: CASSATGNEAFF. The CDR3 DNA is TGTGCCAGCAGCGCCACAGGGAATGAAGCTTTCTTT. Together with reference TRBV9 and TRBJ1-1, the CDR3 gives the full variable domain: DSGVTQTPKHLITATGQRVTLRCSPRSGDLSVYWYQQSLDQGLQFLIQYYNGEERAKGNILERFSAQQFPDLHSELNLSSLELGDSALYFCASSATGNEAFFGQGTRLTVV.